These 32 T cell receptor beta chains originate from one sample sequenced in a study of cytomegalovirus exposure and HLA in healthy donors. Produced via immunoSEQ multiplex PCR; TCRdb's table is partial and in-frame only. The sample holds about 250,000 clones, approximately 84% seen once. The sample taken for sequencing was PBMCs. The receptors come from a man aged 18 to 29 in good health and CMV-seropositive.

This chain joins TRBV25-1 and TRBJ1-1, with a weak D call TRBD1 (6 bases). Trimming removed 5 bases from V and 1 base from J, with 8 bases in between. The CDR3 extends over 13 amino acids. Germline CDR1 MGHDK, CDR2 SYGVNS. The CDR3 protein is CASSLDRNTEAFF. The CDR3 nucleotides read TGTGCCAGCAGTTTGGACAGGAACACTGAAGCTTTCTTT.

V gene TRBV5-4 combines with J gene TRBJ2-3; TRBD1 agrees at 7 bases. The CDR3 has 15 residues. V was clipped by 0 bases and J by 9 bases; unmatched bases: 10. The germline V gene has CDR1 SGHNT and CDR2 YYREEE (reference sequence). The CDR3 nucleotides read TGTGCCAGCAGCTTGGGAGGGGGCACCACGGGGACGCAGTATTTT. Residues: CASSLGGGTTGTQYF.

V and J are TRBV5-1 and TRBJ1-5; D might be TRBD1 (6 bases). The V end was cut by 4 bases, the J end by 5 bases, with 10 bases between. The length of the CDR3 is 13 residues. Germline V CDR1 and CDR2: SGHRS, YFSETQ. CDR3 in amino acids: CASSIDRHQPQHF. CDR3 DNA sequence: TGCGCCAGCAGCATTGACAGGCATCAGCCCCAGCATTTT. The complete variable domain, with remaining parts taken from reference TRBV5-1 and TRBJ1-5, reads KAGVTQTPRYLIKTRGQQVTLSCSPISGHRSVSWYQQTPGQGLQFLFEYFSETQRNKGNFPGRFSGRQFSNSRSEMNVSTLELGDSALYLCASSIDRHQPQHFGDGTRLSIL.

The chain recombines TRBV15 with TRBJ2-2; maybe TRBD2 (6 bases). The length of the CDR3 is 16 residues. The ends were cut back, 1 base at V and 4 bases at J, with 13 bases in the middle. Germline CDR1 is LNHNV and CDR2 is YYDKDF (reference sequence). CDR3 nucleotides: TGTGCCACCAGCAGAGGAGGGGCCGGGGGCACCGGGGAGCTGTTTTTT. Residues: CATSRGGAGGTGELFF.

CDR3 nucleotide sequence: TGTGCCAGCAGCCCTCGGGGGCTAGCGGGCGCTGTGGAGCAGTACTTC. Translating gives CASSPRGLAGAVEQYF. This chain joins TRBV7-2 and TRBJ2-7, with 8 positions matching TRBD2. Trimming at V came to 5 bases and at J to 7 bases, leaving 16 bases not matched to a gene. The CDR3 runs 16 residues. Germline CDR1 and CDR2: SGHTA and FQGNSA.

The chain employs TRBV27 and TRBJ2-7, with 10 bases aligning to TRBD2. The V and J ends lost 8 bases and 7 bases, in that order; junction bases with no gene match: 14. The CDR3 sequence is 15 residues long. Per germline, CDR1 MNHEY and CDR2 SMNVEV (reference sequence). As DNA, the CDR3 is TGTGCCAGCGGTCCGCGGCTAGCGGGAGTGGGGGAGCAGTACTTC. Amino acids: CASGPRLAGVGEQYF.

The chain carries TRBV4-1 and TRBJ2-1; maybe TRBD2 (7 bases). This CDR3 region has 14 residues. The germline V gene has CDR1 MGHRA and CDR2 YSYEKL. V was trimmed by 0 bases and J by 9 bases, leaving 12 bases between them. CDR3 loop: CASSQDPRGGEQFF. Written as DNA, the CDR3 is TGCGCCAGCAGCCAAGACCCTAGGGGGGGTGAGCAGTTCTTC.

The V and J genes are TRBV5-1 and TRBJ2-5; D possibly matches TRBD1 or TRBD2 (5 bases each). CDR1 and CDR2 (germline): SGHRS, YFSETQ. V was trimmed by 3 bases and J by 5 bases, leaving 14 bases between them. There are 14 residues in the CDR3. CDR3 amino acids: CASSSGTRVETQYF. DNA of the CDR3: TGCGCCAGCAGCTCAGGGACGCGGGTGGAGACCCAGTACTTC.

The chain carries TRBV4-1 and TRBJ1-5, with D unresolved. Germline V gives CDR1 MGHRA, CDR2 YSYEKL. Trimming left V 1 base short and J 1 base short, with 14 bases between. This CDR3 region has 17 residues. As DNA, the CDR3 is TGCGCCAGCAGCCAAGGGCGGTGGGAATTGAGCAATCAGCCCCAGCATTTT. This translates into CASSQGRWELSNQPQHF.

This chain connects TRBV27 to TRBJ2-2; TRBD2 is a possible D gene (5 bases). The CDR3 runs 14 residues. Germline loops: CDR1 MNHEY, CDR2 SMNVEV (reference sequence). V was trimmed by 6 bases and J by 6 bases, leaving 14 bases between them. CDR3 sequence reads: CASRLEYLAGELFF. The CDR3 DNA reads as TGTGCCAGCAGACTAGAGTATCTCGCCGGGGAGCTGTTTTTT.

V usage is TRBV7-3 and J usage is TRBJ2-1, with a weak D call TRBD1 (5 bases). There are 13 residues in the CDR3. The germline V and J ends were trimmed by 4 bases and 7 bases, with 11 bases remaining between them. The germline CDR1 and CDR2 sequences are SGHTA and FQGTGA. The CDR3 loop is CASSSLRGNEQFF. In DNA, the CDR3 is TGTGCCAGCAGCTCCCTAAGGGGAAATGAGCAGTTCTTC.

The chain joins TRBV11-3 to TRBJ1-1; tentatively, D is TRBD1 (5 bases). CDR3 length: 12 residues. Germline assignment: CDR1 SGHNT and CDR2 YENEEA. Trimming took off 4 bases at V and 4 bases at J, with 7 bases between the two ends. The CDR3 loop is CASSSRGTEAFF. For the CDR3, the DNA is TGTGCCAGCAGCTCAAGGGGCACTGAAGCTTTCTTT.

This clone was recorded at least ten times. J is TRBJ2-3 and V is TRBV11-3, with D tentatively TRBD2 (5 bases). The V end was cut by 5 bases, the J end by 1 base, with 19 bases between. The germline CDR1 and CDR2 sequences are SGHNT and YENEEA. The CDR3 has 17 amino acids. The CDR3 nucleotides are TGTGCCAGCAGCCAAGGGCCGGACGGACTCGGCACAGATACGCAGTATTTT. Protein sequence: CASSQGPDGLGTDTQYF.

The chain carries TRBV9 and TRBJ1-1, with unresolved D. The CDR3 extends over 14 amino acids. Germline values: CDR1 SGDLS, CDR2 YYNGEE. Trimming removed 0 bases at V and 0 bases at J, with 6 bases between. CDR3 amino acids: CASSVGRLNTEAFF. The CDR3 DNA reads TGTGCCAGCAGCGTAGGGCGGTTGAACACTGAAGCTTTCTTT.

The V gene is TRBV7-2, the J gene TRBJ1-5, with D hard to call. Looked up from germline, CDR1 is SGHTA and CDR2 is FQGNSA. The V and J ends lost 5 bases and 0 bases respectively, with 11 bases between them. This CDR3 spans 15 amino acids. CDR3: CASSQEGFSNQPQHF. CDR3 DNA: TGTGCCAGCAGCCAGGAGGGATTTAGCAATCAGCCCCAGCATTTT.

This clone turned up a few times. This chain connects TRBV5-1 to TRBJ2-2; tentatively, D is TRBD1 (6 bases). This CDR3 comprises 13 residues. In germline, CDR1 is SGHRS, CDR2 YFSETQ. Trimming shortened V by 6 bases and J by 1 base, and 7 bases separated the two germline ends. This CDR3 is CASKDRNTGELFF. The CDR3 bases are TGCGCCAGCAAGGACAGGAACACCGGGGAGCTGTTTTTT.

This clone is a singleton in its sample. The chain recombines TRBV19 with TRBJ2-6; unclear D gene. Looked up from germline, CDR1 is LNHDA and CDR2 is SQIVND (reference sequence). V was shortened by 4 bases and J by 3 bases, with 7 bases between the two germline ends. This CDR3 contains 14 residues. The CDR3 spells CASSNSIGANVLTF. CDR3 coding DNA: TGTGCCAGTAGTAACAGTATTGGGGCCAACGTCCTGACTTTC. Using reference TRBV19 and TRBJ2-6 for the parts outside the CDR3, the full variable domain is DGGITQSPKYLFRKEGQNVTLSCEQNLNHDAMYWYRQDPGQGLRLIYYSQIVNDFQKGDIAEGYSVSREKKESFPLTVTSAQKNPTAFYLCASSNSIGANVLTFGAGSRLTVL.

The chain links TRBV5-4 to TRBJ2-7, with D possibly TRBD2 on 7 matching bases. Germline CDR1 and CDR2: SGHNT and YYREEE (reference sequence). The CDR3 length is 16 residues. Trimming removed 4 bases at V and 9 bases at J, with 26 bases between. CDR3 loop: CASSESGLVGGGWQYF. DNA of the CDR3: TGTGCCAGCAGCGAATCGGGACTTGTGGGAGGGGGTTGGCAGTACTTC. The full variable domain, rest sourced from reference TRBV5-4 and TRBJ2-7, is ETGVTQSPTHLIKTRGQQVTLRCSSQSGHNTVSWYQQALGQGPQFIFQYYREEENGRGNFPPRFSGLQFPNYSSELNVNALELDDSALYLCASSESGLVGGGWQYFGPGTRLTVT.

This clone was observed once. The chain uses TRBV4-2 and TRBJ2-2; unclear D gene. CDR3 size: 17 residues. CDR1 LGHNA and CDR2 YNFKEQ come from the germline V gene. Trimming took 0 bases from V and 3 from J, leaving 14 bases between them. The CDR3 loop is CASSQDTLDVYTGELFF. The CDR3 DNA reads as TGTGCCAGCAGCCAAGATACGTTAGATGTCTACACCGGGGAGCTGTTTTTT.

The gene calls are TRBV9 and TRBJ2-3, with TRBD2 identical over 7 bases. In germline, CDR1 is SGDLS, CDR2 YYNGEE. V lost 4 bases to trimming and J lost 2 bases; unmatched junction nucleotides: 10. The CDR3 is made up of 16 amino acids. CDR3 DNA sequence: TGTGCCAGCAGCTCCACCCGGGACTACGCCACAGATACGCAGTATTTT. It specifies CASSSTRDYATDTQYF.

J is TRBJ2-1 and V is TRBV7-2; no clear D. Germline V CDR1 and CDR2: SGHTA, FQGNSA. This CDR3 spans 14 amino acids. Trimming pared 6 bases from V and 0 bases from J, leaving 9 bases between. For the CDR3, the DNA is TGTGCCAGCAGTCGCCAGAGCTCCTACAATGAGCAGTTCTTC. As protein: CASSRQSSYNEQFF.

The genes are TRBV6-1 and TRBJ2-4; D may correspond to TRBD1 or TRBD2 (5 bases each). The CDR3 is 16 residues long. V lost 3 bases to trimming and J lost 1 base, with 13 bases between them. Germline CDR1 MNHNS, CDR2 SASEGT. The CDR3 bases are TGTGCCAGCAGTGACGGGACCGAACTTGCCAAAAACATTCAGTACTTC. Its protein is CASSDGTELAKNIQYF.

The genes are TRBV5-6 and TRBJ2-1; 14 bases line up with TRBD2. The CDR3 length is 16 residues. In germline, CDR1 is SGHDT, CDR2 YYEEEE. Trimming cost V 2 bases and J 6 bases; bases outside gene matches: 4. CDR3 in amino acids: CASSFETSGRGNEQFF. The CDR3 DNA reads as TGTGCCAGCAGCTTCGAGACTAGCGGGAGGGGCAATGAGCAGTTCTTC.

The chain couples TRBV27 to TRBJ1-5; D remains unclear. Germline V CDR1 and CDR2: MNHEY, SMNVEV (reference sequence). Trimming took off 0 bases at V and 5 bases at J, with 11 bases between the two ends. The CDR3 runs to 15 residues. CDR3 residues: CASSLSTPTHQPQHF. CDR3 DNA sequence: TGTGCCAGCAGTTTATCGACGCCAACGCATCAGCCCCAGCATTTT.

The chain joins TRBV4-1 to TRBJ2-5; tentative D call: TRBD2 (6 bases). The CDR3 has 14 amino acids. Trimming took off 1 base at V and 2 bases at J, with 8 bases between the two ends. Germline V lookup: CDR1 MGHRA, CDR2 YSYEKL. CDR3 protein: CASSQGGNQETQYF. DNA for the CDR3: TGCGCCAGCAGCCAAGGCGGGAATCAAGAGACCCAGTACTTC.

The chain couples TRBV6-1 to TRBJ1-2, with 7 bases identical to TRBD1. With V trimmed by 2 bases and J by 4 bases, 10 bases remained unmatched. The CDR3 runs 16 residues. The germline V gene encodes CDR1 MNHNS and CDR2 SASEGT. Written as DNA, the CDR3 is TGTGCCAGCAGTGAAAGGGCAGGGGGTCAGACCTATGGCTACACCTTC. It encodes CASSERAGGQTYGYTF.

The chain carries TRBV6-1 and TRBJ2-1; 10 bases are a match to TRBD2. V was clipped by 2 bases and J by 6 bases; unmatched bases: 13. The germline CDR1 and CDR2 sequences are MNHNS and SASEGT. The CDR3 totals 18 residues. CDR3 residues: CASSEIAGLAEFPNEQFF. DNA of the CDR3: TGTGCCAGCAGTGAAATCGCAGGACTAGCGGAATTTCCCAATGAGCAGTTCTTC.

The chain employs TRBV28 and TRBJ2-7; 12 bases match TRBD1. V shed 3 bases and J 5 bases; nucleotides not matched to a gene: 2. The CDR3 loop spans 14 amino acids. Germline CDR1 reads MDHEN; CDR2 reads SYDVKM. This chain's CDR3 is CASSLGQGANEQYF. CDR3 bases: TGTGCCAGCAGTTTGGGACAGGGGGCCAACGAGCAGTACTTC.

CDR3 DNA sequence: TGCGCCAGCAAGGGGACAGGGGGCGCAGCTAATGAAAAACTGTTTTTT. Protein sequence: CASKGTGGAANEKLFF. The V call is TRBV5-1, the J call TRBJ1-4; 12 nucleotides agree with TRBD1. The CDR3 covers 16 residues. Germline V CDR1 and CDR2: SGHRS, YFSETQ. With 6 bases clipped from V and 3 bases from J, the junction kept 6 bases outside the gene matches.

This clone was recorded a few times. The CDR3 DNA follows: TGTGCCAGCAGTCTTCTAGCGGGAACTGCCTACGAGCAGTACTTC. It is translated as CASSLLAGTAYEQYF. V is TRBV28 and J is TRBJ2-7; TRBD2 agrees at 9 bases. V gave up 5 bases and J gave up 2 bases; unmatched junction bases: 7. Germline lookup yields CDR1 MDHEN and CDR2 SYDVKM. There are 15 residues in the CDR3. Complete variable domain (other parts from reference TRBV28 and TRBJ2-7): DVKVTQSSRYLVKRTGEKVFLECVQDMDHENMFWYRQDPGLGLRLIYFSYDVKMKEKGDIPEGYSVSREKKERFSLILESASTNQTSMYLCASSLLAGTAYEQYFGPGTRLTVT.

The V and J genes are TRBV27 and TRBJ1-2; no clear D gene. The CDR3 is made up of 14 amino acids. V lost 6 bases and J 10 bases, leaving 21 bases between the germline ends. Germline V gene lookup returns CDR1 MNHEY and CDR2 SMNVEV (reference sequence). CDR3 residues: CASREASAGYLYTF. The CDR3 nucleotides are TGTGCCAGCAGAGAGGCGTCAGCCGGCTATCTCTACACCTTC.

The chain combines TRBV6-4 with TRBJ2-3; no clear D. Germline V gene data show CDR1 as MRHNA and CDR2 as SNTAGT. The CDR3 runs 16 residues. V was cut by 0 bases and J by 3 bases, with 13 bases left in between. CDR3 region: CASSDSHLRRTDTQYF. The CDR3 bases are TGTGCCAGCAGTGACTCTCATTTGAGGCGGACAGATACGCAGTATTTT.